The 11 T cell receptor beta chains reported below all come from one sample, sequenced in a study of cytomegalovirus exposure and HLA in healthy donors. Amplification used 60 Vbeta primers and 13 Jbeta primers. Only in-frame clones appear in the TCRdb table, and some are missing; sequencing was by immunoSEQ multiplex PCR. The table records about 150,000 clones, 85% of them present only once. The sample comprised PBMCs. Receptors originate from a boy younger than 10 in good health and CMV-seronegative.

The rearrangement joins TRBV9 to TRBJ1-2; 8 positions match TRBD1. The CDR3 has 15 residues. Germline assignment: CDR1 SGDLS and CDR2 YYNGEE. With 4 bases clipped from V and 4 bases from J, the junction kept 9 bases outside the gene matches. CDR3 residues: CASSLSNGQGYGYTF. CDR3 bases: TGTGCCAGCAGCCTGAGCAACGGACAGGGCTATGGCTACACCTTC.

This clone has just a few counts. The rearrangement links TRBV4-1 to TRBJ1-5; D remains unclear. V was trimmed by 4 bases and J by 5 bases, leaving 18 bases between them. This CDR3 has 16 residues. Germline loops: CDR1 MGHRA, CDR2 YSYEKL. The CDR3 coding sequence is TGCGCCAGCAGCCCCGAGGACGGGAGTTTGGATCAGCCCCAGCATTTT. It yields the protein CASSPEDGSLDQPQHF.

Details on this clone: One junction end does not reproduce the germline sequence, and a read error may be involved. This chain links TRBV10-3 with TRBJ1-4, with D hard to call. The CDR3 sequence is 16 residues long. Germline CDR1 reads ENHRY; CDR2 reads SYGVKD. The CDR3 DNA follows: TGTGCCGTCAGTGAGCCGGGAGAGGGAACTAATGAAAAACTGTTTTTT. Its protein product is CAVSEPGEGTNEKLFF.

The chain carries TRBV19 and TRBJ1-3; 7 bases align to TRBD1. Germline-derived CDR1 and CDR2 are LNHDA and SQIVND (reference sequence). The CDR3 is 15 amino acids. V dropped 7 bases and J dropped 2; count of bases not matched to a gene: 8. Written as DNA, the CDR3 is TGTGCCAGTACCATGGGACAGACGACTGGAAACACCATATATTTT. It yields the protein CASTMGQTTGNTIYF.

This clone was counted between two and nine times. The chain uses TRBV9 and TRBJ2-1; 11 positions match TRBD2. Trimming took 0 bases from V and 5 from J; bases not matched to a gene: 7. Germline V gene sequence: CDR1 SGDLS, CDR2 YYNGEE. CDR3 length equals 17 residues. The CDR3 loop is CASSVAGGTSGNNEQFF. CDR3 bases: TGTGCCAGCAGCGTAGCCGGAGGGACTAGCGGTAACAATGAGCAGTTCTTC.

This clone was recorded only once. The rearrangement joins TRBV7-8 to TRBJ2-6; 7 nucleotides agree with TRBD1. This CDR3 spans 18 amino acids. Germline V CDR1 and CDR2: SGHVS, FQNEAQ. The junction had 13 bases not matched to a gene; V was cut back by 8 bases and J by 0 bases. CDR3 nucleotides: TGTGCCAGCCGAATAGGGAGACAGGGAAGCTCTGGGGCCAACGTCCTGACTTTC. This codes for CASRIGRQGSSGANVLTF. Full variable domain (outside the CDR3, taken from reference TRBV7-8 and TRBJ2-6): GAGVSQSPRYKVAKRGQDVALRCDPISGHVSLFWYQQALGQGPEFLTYFQNEAQLDKSGLPSDRFFAERPEGSVSTLKIQRTQQEDSAVYLCASRIGRQGSSGANVLTFGAGSRLTVL.

This clone was seen just once. The chain links TRBV19 to TRBJ1-4; possibly TRBD1 for D (5 bases). V shed 4 bases and J shed 3 bases, with 9 bases lying between them. Looked up from germline, CDR1 is LNHDA and CDR2 is SQIVND (reference sequence). The CDR3 loop spans 14 amino acids. The CDR3 DNA reads TGTGCCAGTAGTACCCAGGGCCCTAATGAAAAACTGTTTTTT. This sequence encodes CASSTQGPNEKLFF.

V is TRBV2 and J is TRBJ2-3, with a tentative D call TRBD2 (5 bases). The V gene lost 0 bases and the J gene lost 0 bases, with 10 bases spanning the gap. The length of the CDR3 is 16 residues. From germline, CDR1 is SNHLY and CDR2 FYNNEI. The CDR3 is CASSEAAGVSTDTQYF. CDR3 nucleotide sequence: TGTGCCAGCAGTGAAGCCGCCGGGGTTAGCACAGATACGCAGTATTTT.

The gene calls are TRBV27 and TRBJ2-7; tentative D call: TRBD1 (6 bases). The CDR3 has 14 amino acids. In germline, CDR1 is MNHEY, CDR2 SMNVEV (reference sequence). Trimming took off 4 bases at V and 4 bases at J, with 14 bases between the two ends. CDR3 bases: TGTGCCAGCAGTTCCAGGGGCTCCCCTTACGAGCAGTACTTC. This encodes CASSSRGSPYEQYF.

This clone has just a few counts. The V and J genes are TRBV6-5 and TRBJ2-3; D gene uncertain. The CDR3 consists of 13 residues. Germline CDR1 reads MNHEY; CDR2 reads SVGAGI. V was pared by 8 bases and J by 1 base, with 10 bases between. CDR3 sequence (DNA): TGTGCCAGCGAGTCCCCGGGCACAGATACGCAGTATTTT. This translates into CASESPGTDTQYF.

In its sample, this clone was seen once. The chain has TRBV30 and TRBJ2-3; 10 bases are a match to TRBD2. The junction had 9 bases not matched to a gene; V was cut back by 4 bases and J by 8 bases. Germline CDR1 reads GTSNPN; CDR2 reads SVGIG (reference sequence). The CDR3 extends over 14 amino acids. CDR3 region: CAWTPGLAFGTQYF. In DNA, the CDR3 is TGTGCCTGGACTCCGGGACTAGCGTTTGGTACGCAGTATTTT.